The 8 T cell receptor beta chains below all came from one sample that was sequenced in a study of cytomegalovirus exposure and HLA in healthy donors. Amplification used 60 Vbeta primers and 13 Jbeta primers. The assay was immunoSEQ multiplex PCR, and TCRdb's table has in-frame clones only and misses some. The sample lists about 140,000 clones; about two thirds were seen once. The sample taken for sequencing was PBMCs. The receptors were gathered from a man aged 25 to 40 in good health and CMV-seropositive.

V and J are TRBV27 and TRBJ2-1; D gene ambiguous. The CDR3 is made up of 15 amino acids. Germline CDR1 MNHEY, CDR2 SMNVEV (reference sequence). V was trimmed by 6 bases and J by 5 bases, leaving 17 bases between them. DNA of the CDR3: TGTGCCAGCAGGGCAAAGTGGAGCCTAAACAATGAGCAGTTCTTC. It encodes CASRAKWSLNNEQFF.

The chain joins TRBV7-9 to TRBJ2-5; 9 nucleotides agree with TRBD2. V lost 5 bases to trimming and J lost 5 bases; unmatched junction nucleotides: 9. The germline V gene encodes CDR1 SEHNR and CDR2 FQNEAQ (reference sequence). This CDR3 is built from 15 residues. The CDR3: CASSPGLALMETQYF. The CDR3 bases are TGTGCCAGCAGCCCCGGACTAGCGCTGATGGAGACCCAGTACTTC.

This clone was counted only a few times. The rearrangement uses TRBV27 and TRBJ1-1; possibly TRBD1 for D (5 bases). Germline CDR1 is MNHEY and CDR2 is SMNVEV (reference sequence). Trimming left V 3 bases short and J 1 base short, with 6 bases between. The CDR3 loop spans 13 amino acids. The CDR3 region is CASSLTENTEAFF. The DNA of the CDR3 is TGTGCCAGCAGTTTGACAGAGAACACTGAAGCTTTCTTT.

Many counts were recorded for this clone. This chain's CDR3 is CASSPSGYGQPQHF. Here the CDR3 DNA reads TGTGCCAGCAGCCCTTCAGGGTACGGTCAGCCCCAGCATTTT. The chain combines TRBV11-3 with TRBJ1-5; perhaps TRBD1 as D (5 bases). The CDR3 spans 14 residues. V lost 5 bases and J lost 6, with 14 bases in between. Germline CDR1 and CDR2: SGHNT and YENEEA.

The chain joins TRBV11-3 to TRBJ2-7; 10 positions match TRBD2. The CDR3 length is 16 residues. J gave up 0 bases and V 5 bases, and 7 bases lay outside the gene matches. The germline V gene has CDR1 SGHNT and CDR2 YENEEA. CDR3 sequence reads: CASSDDLAGDSYEQYF. In DNA, the CDR3 is TGTGCCAGCAGCGACGACCTAGCGGGAGACTCCTACGAGCAGTACTTC.

This clone occurred a few times. The genes are TRBV6-1 and TRBJ2-5, with D tentatively TRBD1 (8 bases). The DNA end lines up better with TRBJ2-7; the J call may be wrong. CDR1 and CDR2 from the germline V gene are MNHNS and SASEGT. The CDR3 extends over 15 amino acids. In DNA, the CDR3 is TGTGCCAGCAGTGAAGACAGGGGGGGCTCCTACGAGCAGTACTTC. Protein: CASSEDRGGSYEQYF.

The chain couples TRBV7-9 to TRBJ1-1, with D hard to call. CDR1 is SEHNR and CDR2 is FQNEAQ in the germline V gene (reference sequence). The CDR3 is made up of 14 amino acids. The ends were cut back, 6 bases at V and 4 bases at J, with 15 bases in the middle. CDR3 in DNA: TGTGCCAGCAGTTCCTTTCAGGACTCCACTGAAGCTTTCTTT. It encodes CASSSFQDSTEAFF.

V and J are TRBV5-5 and TRBJ2-7, with D tentatively TRBD1 (6 bases). CDR3 size: 14 residues. CDR1 is SGHKS and CDR2 is YYEKEE in the germline V gene (reference sequence). Trimming took off 5 bases at V and 0 bases at J, with 12 bases between the two ends. CDR3 sequence: CASSKQGDSYEQYF. The CDR3 nucleotides are TGTGCCAGCAGTAAACAGGGAGACTCCTACGAGCAGTACTTC. Together with reference TRBV5-5 and TRBJ2-7, the CDR3 gives the full variable domain: DAGVTQSPTHLIKTRGQQVTLRCSPISGHKSVSWYQQVLGQGPQFIFQYYEKEERGRGNFPDRFSARQFPNYSSELNVNALLLGDSALYLCASSKQGDSYEQYFGPGTRLTVT.